This note documents a single T cell receptor (beta chain) sequence. What this receptor recognizes is not known. Base qualities were left out, and no much larger clone turns up one base away. Using the deep immunoSEQ assay, multiplex PCR amplified TCR CDR3 regions from genomic DNA. Extracted genomic DNA from each cell subset was distributed evenly across all wells of several immunoSEQ 96-well plates, and each plate was treated as a replicate. For sorted subsets, about 0.2 ug genomic DNA, equal to 30,000 to 35,000 T cell genomes, was loaded into each replicate PCR. Purified libraries were measured with a Qubit 3.0 fluorometer, size-checked on a Bioanalyzer 2100, and measured again with the KAPA Library Quantification kit. A separate single-read 150-cycle Illumina NextSeq 550 flow cell was used to sequence each immunoSEQ 96-well plate. In the paper's pipeline: Because the immunoSEQ output held only junctional sequences and lacked quality scores, the filtering could not match the filtering applied to full-length reads. To assign V/J genes and CDR3, sequences were annotated against IMGT germline references using PyIR, a Python wrapper for IgBLAST v1.9. Reads were filtered out if the reads had weak V/J assignments (E-value above 1e-6), no CDR3, stop codons, out-of-frame junctions, or ambiguous translated residues. V3J clonotypes were defined as sequences sharing the same inferred V gene, J gene, and CDR3 amino acid sequence. Percentage overlap between repertoires was computed as shared unique clonotypes divided by the size of the smaller repertoire. Repertoire richness was assessed with RTK rarefaction, the Chao1 estimator, and Recon v2.1 estimates of unobserved clonotypes. For all TCRbeta clonotypes obtained by the gDNA method from four donors, generation probabilities were computed with OLGA. Drawn from immuneACCESS, this table holds only the in-frame rearrangements with V and J called that TCRdb kept. Clones are partly lost; checked studies trace under half to an unresolved V gene and leave the rest unexplained. V and J calls and clone size follow that table, whereas D and trimming were derived from the DNA. The table for this sample lists about 2.4 million clones; roughly 93% of them were counted only once. The ten most abundant clones make up 0.36% of the sample.

This sample is part of a study of shared clonotypes between healthy human individuals (TCRdb year 2020). About the study as a whole: The cohort included three men and a couple of women between 18 and 49 years of age. For each donor, three plates each were used for CD4 naive and CD4 memory, two plates were used for CD8 naive, and one plate was used for CD8 memory. To estimate repertoire size and how much clonotypes are shared between individuals, the study performed deep sequencing of blood TCR repertoires from five healthy adults. To increase sequencing depth and limit assay-specific biases, TCR repertoire library preparation and sequencing were carried out by different laboratories using diverse techniques. Each donor's leukapheresis produced roughly between roughly 0.85 and 9.5 billion PBMCs. The full study reports these points: Because the study included only a small number of donors, the genetic and exposure-history diversity represented was limited. Naive subsets generally had larger estimated clonotype richness than memory subsets. Rarefaction of sorted-subset datasets indicated incomplete sequencing despite the large sequencing depth. Clonotypes shared by all four sorted-subset donors showed higher generation probabilities than non-shared clonotypes. Across a handful of donors, 4.5% to 6.5% of naive CD4, roughly 3.3% of naive CD8, 2% to 2.5% of memory CD4, and about 0.4% of memory CD8 clonotypes were shared. Pairwise subsampling led to the expectation that sequencing depth would affect the degree of clonotype sharing among donors. Sampling was limited to blood, and TCR repertoires in tissue likely differ from TCR repertoires in blood.

Donors were healthy HIV-negative adults with no recently reported acute infections or vaccinations. Every donor was a Caucasian adult residing in Nashville, Tennessee, USA. CD4+ T cells were enriched through magnetic negative selection, after which naive cells were positively selected on CD45RA and the remaining negative fraction served as the memory subset. Blood was collected by leukapheresis, and PBMCs were isolated by Ficoll-Histopaque density gradient centrifugation and then cryopreserved in liquid nitrogen vapor phase. Analytical flow cytometry was used to check the purity and quantity of each magnetically sorted T cell population. Genomic DNA was isolated from each sorted fraction and quantified by UV absorbance on a Nanodrop 2000c. The CDR3, from cysteine to phenylalanine, totals 14 residues. Only the CDR3 DNA is retained, 42 bases long and in frame from the first base. V is clipped by 3 bases and J by 8 bases, and the sequence between their germline boundaries is 16 bases long. The germline V gene gives CDR1 as MGHDK and CDR2 as SYGVNS.

Sequencing was performed on naive CD4+ T cells from PBMCs. Sample cell subset or site, as interpreted from the label and publication: CD45RA+ positively selected. This chain joins TRBV25-1 to TRBJ1-2, with the D gene too uncertain to name. The receptor comes from a man aged 18 to 29 in good health. Some clones in this sample may be carry-over from other donors' samples. The sequenced DNA: TGTGCCAGCAGTGATTCCGGGCCGGATATCGGCTACACCTTC. The translation is CASSDSGPDIGYTF.